The T cell receptor beta chain under discussion was sequenced for a study of T-cell memory formation after mild COVID-19. Across the study: Among the donors, TCR clusters were largely specific to each donor.

Using its own MiXCR run on the 5' RACE reads, TCRdb lists one record per CDR3 protein. In the table there are 200,000 or so distinct CDR3 sequences, about 18% of which are singletons. Germline V gives CDR1 MNHEY, CDR2 SVGAGI. Between the trimmed V and J ends, which lost 11 bases and 0 bases, there was a span of 17 bases. The CDR3 length is 14 residues. As to this clonotype: Its antigen is currently unknown.

General observations from the study: What remained unconfirmed was the SARS-CoV-2 specificity of second-wave clones peaking on day 37.

The TCR sequence derives from an adult woman who had mild COVID-19 (a few samples of this study predate the infection). Cell type and time point are not known. Sequencing was done on a sample of PBMCs or a T cell subset sorted from them (not recorded which). The V call is TRBV6-5, the J call TRBJ2-7, with D possibly TRBD2 on 6 matching bases. The CDR3 bases are TGTGCCGTCAAGGGAGTCGGGAGCTCCTACGAGCAGTACTTC. Translating gives CAVKGVGSSYEQYF.